This T cell receptor beta chain is from a study of shared clonotypes between healthy human individuals. The overall study: In total, the donors were a couple of women and a few men aged 18 to 49. CD4 naive cells filled three plates per donor, CD4 memory three, CD8 naive two and CD8 memory one.

The CDR3 length is 14 residues. Germline lookup yields CDR1 MNHEY and CDR2 SVGAGI. V was cut by 4 bases and J by 6 bases, with 14 bases left in between. TCRdb's copy holds only in-frame clones and misses some; the assay was immunoSEQ multiplex PCR. The sample has 2,500,000 or so clones; 92% are singletons. Material for sequencing was naive CD4+ T cells from PBMCs. Subset described: CD45RA+ positively selected. The chain links TRBV6-5 to TRBJ2-3; perhaps TRBD1 as D (5 bases). The clonotype originates from a man between 18 and 29 years old in good health. Some clones in this sample may be carry-over from other donors' samples. For the CDR3, the DNA is TGTGCCAGCAGTTCAGGCAGGGTTATGGATACGCAGTATTTT. It codes for CASSSGRVMDTQYF.